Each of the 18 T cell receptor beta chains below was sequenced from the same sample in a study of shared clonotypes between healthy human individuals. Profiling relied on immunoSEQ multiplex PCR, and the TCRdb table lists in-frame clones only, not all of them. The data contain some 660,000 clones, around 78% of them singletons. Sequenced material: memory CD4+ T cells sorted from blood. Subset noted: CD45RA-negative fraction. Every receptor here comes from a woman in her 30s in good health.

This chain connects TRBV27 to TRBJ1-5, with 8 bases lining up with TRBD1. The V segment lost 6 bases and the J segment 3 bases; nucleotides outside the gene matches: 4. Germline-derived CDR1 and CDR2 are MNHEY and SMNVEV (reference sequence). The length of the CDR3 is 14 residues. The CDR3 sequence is CASSTGGINQPQHF. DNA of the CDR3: TGTGCCAGCAGCACAGGGGGGATCAATCAGCCCCAGCATTTT.

This CDR3 is CASSFNRHYNEQFF. The CDR3 DNA sequence: TGTGCCAGCAGTTTTAACAGACACTACAATGAGCAGTTCTTC. V and J are TRBV6-5 and TRBJ2-1; D gene ambiguous. The CDR3 consists of 14 residues. Trimming stripped 4 bases from V and 3 bases from J, with 10 bases between. Germline V gives CDR1 MNHEY, CDR2 SVGAGI.

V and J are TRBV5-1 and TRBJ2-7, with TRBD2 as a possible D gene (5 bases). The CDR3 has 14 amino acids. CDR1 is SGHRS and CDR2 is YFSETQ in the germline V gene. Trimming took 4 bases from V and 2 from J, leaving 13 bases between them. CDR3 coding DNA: TGCGCCAGCAGCACAAGCCCGGAGGCCTACGAGCAGTACTTC. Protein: CASSTSPEAYEQYF.

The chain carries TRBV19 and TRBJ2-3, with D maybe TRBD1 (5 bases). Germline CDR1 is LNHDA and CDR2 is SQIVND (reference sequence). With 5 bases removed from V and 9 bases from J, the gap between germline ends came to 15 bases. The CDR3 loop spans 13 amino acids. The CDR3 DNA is TGTGCCAGTAGTGCCGTCCAGGGAATAACGCAGTATTTT. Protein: CASSAVQGITQYF. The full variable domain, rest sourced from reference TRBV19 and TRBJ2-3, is DGGITQSPKYLFRKEGQNVTLSCEQNLNHDAMYWYRQDPGQGLRLIYYSQIVNDFQKGDIAEGYSVSREKKESFPLTVTSAQKNPTAFYLCASSAVQGITQYFGPGTRLTVL.

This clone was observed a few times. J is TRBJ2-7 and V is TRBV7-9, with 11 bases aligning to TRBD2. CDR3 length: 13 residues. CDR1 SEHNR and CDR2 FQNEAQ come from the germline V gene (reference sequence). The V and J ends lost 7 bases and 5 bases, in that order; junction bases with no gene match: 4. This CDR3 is CASKLAGAHEQYF. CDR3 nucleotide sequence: TGTGCCAGCAAACTAGCGGGAGCCCACGAGCAGTACTTC. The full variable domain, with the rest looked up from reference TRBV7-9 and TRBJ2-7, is DTGVSQNPRHKITKRGQNVTFRCDPISEHNRLYWYRQTLGQGPEFLTYFQNEAQLEKSRLLSDRFSAERPKGSFSTLEIQRTEQGDSAMYLCASKLAGAHEQYFGPGTRLTVT.

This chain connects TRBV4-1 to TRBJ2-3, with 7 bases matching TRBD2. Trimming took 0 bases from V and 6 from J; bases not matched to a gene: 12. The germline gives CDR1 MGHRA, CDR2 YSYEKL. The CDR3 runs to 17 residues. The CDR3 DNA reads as TGCGCCAGCAGCCAAGATGTAATGGCGGGGGTTGATGATACGCAGTATTTT. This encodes CASSQDVMAGVDDTQYF.

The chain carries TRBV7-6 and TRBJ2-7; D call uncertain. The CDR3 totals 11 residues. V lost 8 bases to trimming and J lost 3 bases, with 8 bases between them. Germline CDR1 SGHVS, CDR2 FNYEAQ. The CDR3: CASGISYEQYF. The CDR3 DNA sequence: TGTGCCAGCGGGATTAGCTACGAGCAGTACTTC.

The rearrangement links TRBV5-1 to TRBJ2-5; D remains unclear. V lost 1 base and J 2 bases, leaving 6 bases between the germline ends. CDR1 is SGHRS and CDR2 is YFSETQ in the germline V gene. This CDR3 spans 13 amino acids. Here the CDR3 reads CASSLIRQETQYF. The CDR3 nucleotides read TGCGCCAGCAGCTTGATACGACAAGAGACCCAGTACTTC.

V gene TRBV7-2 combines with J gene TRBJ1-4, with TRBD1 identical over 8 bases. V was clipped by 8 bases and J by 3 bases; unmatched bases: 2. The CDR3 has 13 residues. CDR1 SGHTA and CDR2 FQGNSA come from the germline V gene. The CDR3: CASSDRANEKLFF. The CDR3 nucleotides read TGTGCCAGCTCGGACAGGGCTAATGAAAAACTGTTTTTT. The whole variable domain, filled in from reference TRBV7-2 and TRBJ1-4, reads GAGVSQSPSNKVTEKGKDVELRCDPISGHTALYWYRQSLGQGLEFLIYFQGNSAPDKSGLPSDRFSAERTGGSVSTLTIQRTQQEDSAVYLCASSDRANEKLFFGSGTQLSVL.

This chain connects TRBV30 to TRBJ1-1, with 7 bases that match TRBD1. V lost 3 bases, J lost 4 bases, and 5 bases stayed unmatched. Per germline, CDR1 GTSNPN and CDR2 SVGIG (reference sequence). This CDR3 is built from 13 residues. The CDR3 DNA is TGTGCCTGGAGGAGACAGGGTGGCACTGAAGCTTTCTTT. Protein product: CAWRRQGGTEAFF.

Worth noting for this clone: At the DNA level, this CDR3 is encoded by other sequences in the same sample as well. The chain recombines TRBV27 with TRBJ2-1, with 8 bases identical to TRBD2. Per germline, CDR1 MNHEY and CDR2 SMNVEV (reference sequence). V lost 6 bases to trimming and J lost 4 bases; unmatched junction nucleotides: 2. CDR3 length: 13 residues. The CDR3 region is CASRLAVYNEQFF. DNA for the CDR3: TGTGCCAGCAGACTAGCGGTATACAATGAGCAGTTCTTC.

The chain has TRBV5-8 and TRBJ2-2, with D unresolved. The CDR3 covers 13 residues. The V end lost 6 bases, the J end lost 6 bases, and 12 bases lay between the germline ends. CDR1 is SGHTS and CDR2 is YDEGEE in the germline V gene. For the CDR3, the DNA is TGTGCCAGCACCCCCCATAGGGCCGGGGAGCTGTTTTTT. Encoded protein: CASTPHRAGELFF.

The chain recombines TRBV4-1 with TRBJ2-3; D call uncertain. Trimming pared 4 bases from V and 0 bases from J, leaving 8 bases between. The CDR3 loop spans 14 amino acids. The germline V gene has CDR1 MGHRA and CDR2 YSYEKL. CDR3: CASSLSDSTDTQYF. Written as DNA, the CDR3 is TGCGCCAGCAGCCTCTCGGATAGCACAGATACGCAGTATTTT.

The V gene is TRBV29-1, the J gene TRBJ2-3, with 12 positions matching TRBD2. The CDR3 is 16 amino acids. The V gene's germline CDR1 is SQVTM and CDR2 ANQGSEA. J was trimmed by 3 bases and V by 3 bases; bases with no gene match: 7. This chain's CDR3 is CSVETWLAGGTDTQYF. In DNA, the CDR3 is TGCAGCGTTGAGACTTGGCTAGCGGGAGGGACAGATACGCAGTATTTT.

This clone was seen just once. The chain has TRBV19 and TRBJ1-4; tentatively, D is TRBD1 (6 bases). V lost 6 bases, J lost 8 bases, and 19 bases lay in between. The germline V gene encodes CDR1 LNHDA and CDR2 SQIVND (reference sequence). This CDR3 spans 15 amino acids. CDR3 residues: CASSHPRTEGEKLFF. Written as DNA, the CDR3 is TGTGCCAGTAGCCATCCCAGGACAGAGGGAGAAAAACTGTTTTTT.

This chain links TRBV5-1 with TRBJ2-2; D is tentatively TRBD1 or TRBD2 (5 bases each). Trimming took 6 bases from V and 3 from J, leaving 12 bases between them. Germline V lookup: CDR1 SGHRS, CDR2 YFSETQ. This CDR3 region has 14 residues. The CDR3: CASKYRGDTGELFF. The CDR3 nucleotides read TGCGCCAGCAAGTATAGGGGAGACACCGGGGAGCTGTTTTTT.

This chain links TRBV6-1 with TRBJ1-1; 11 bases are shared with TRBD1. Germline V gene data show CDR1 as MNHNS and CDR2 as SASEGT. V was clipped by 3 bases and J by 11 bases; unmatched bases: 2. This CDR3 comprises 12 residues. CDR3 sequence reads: CASSDGDRGAFF. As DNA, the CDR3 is TGTGCCAGCAGTGATGGGGACAGGGGGGCTTTCTTT.

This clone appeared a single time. The CDR3 spells CASSYEPPLEAFF. CDR3 sequence (DNA): TGTGCCAGCAGTTACGAGCCCCCTTTAGAAGCTTTCTTT. The V call is TRBV6-6, the J call TRBJ1-1; no clear D. V was trimmed by 2 bases and J by 8 bases, leaving 12 bases between them. This CDR3 comprises 13 residues. Germline V CDR1 and CDR2: MNHNY, SVGAGI (reference sequence).